This T cell receptor beta chain was captured by sequencing in a study of blood T cell repertoires in COVID-19. Background on the study: Samples of COVID-19 (acute and convalescent) were obtained from the United States, Italy and Spain. PBMCs, B-cell-depleted T cells, or T cells were the source of the cDNA or gDNA that made up the material.

Germline CDR1 reads MDHEN; CDR2 reads SYDVKM. Trimming took off 4 bases at V and 7 bases at J, with 14 bases between the two ends. This CDR3 comprises 15 residues. This clone is a singleton in its sample. In the source study's methods: Counts of nucleated cells, estimated from reference gene primer amplification, were obtained. The protocol was immunoSEQ multiplex PCR, while the TCRdb copy is restricted to in-frame clones and leaves out a portion. The DNA gave D and trimming, while V, J and clone size come from that table. The table has some 270,000 clones, roughly 83% seen once. The sequence derives from a woman aged 80 or over with COVID-19, enrolled during active disease. The sample taken for sequencing was peripheral blood. The chain couples TRBV28 to TRBJ1-6; D ambiguous. CDR3 sequence (DNA): TGTGCCAGCAGTTCCTACGGAGGGCGGAATTCACCCCTCCACTTT. Protein sequence: CASSSYGGRNSPLHF. The full variable domain, rest sourced from reference TRBV28 and TRBJ1-6, is DVKVTQSSRYLVKRTGEKVFLECVQDMDHENMFWYRQDPGLGLRLIYFSYDVKMKEKGDIPEGYSVSREKKERFSLILESASTNQTSMYLCASSSYGGRNSPLHFGNGTRLTVT.